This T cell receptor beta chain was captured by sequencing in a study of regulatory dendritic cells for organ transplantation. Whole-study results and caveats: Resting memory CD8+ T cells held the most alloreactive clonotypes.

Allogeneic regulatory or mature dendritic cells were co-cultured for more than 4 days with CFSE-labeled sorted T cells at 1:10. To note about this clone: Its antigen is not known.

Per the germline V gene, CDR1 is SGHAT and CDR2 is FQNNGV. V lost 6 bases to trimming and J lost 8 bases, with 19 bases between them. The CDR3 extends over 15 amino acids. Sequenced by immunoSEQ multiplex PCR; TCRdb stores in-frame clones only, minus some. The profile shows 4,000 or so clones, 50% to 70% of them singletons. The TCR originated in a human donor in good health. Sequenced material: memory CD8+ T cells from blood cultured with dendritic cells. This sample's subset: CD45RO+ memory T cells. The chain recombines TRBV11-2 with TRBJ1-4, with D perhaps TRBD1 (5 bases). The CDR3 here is CASRDYGGGKEKLFF. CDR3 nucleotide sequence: TGTGCCAGCAGGGACTATGGGGGAGGTAAAGAAAAACTGTTTTTT.